A selection of T cell receptor beta chains follows, all from one sample in a study of blood T cell repertoires in COVID-19. Assay: immunoSEQ multiplex PCR; the TCRdb copy retains only in-frame clones and omits some. The table records 110,000 to 150,000 clones, 70% to 90% of them present only once. The sequenced sample was PBMCs or T cells enriched from blood (not recorded which). Every receptor here comes from a middle-aged woman who had recovered from COVID-19. Each CDR3 is given with its conserved first and last residue. The order of the fields is CDR3 DNA, CDR3 protein, J gene, V gene, D gene. A D gene is named only where the DNA matches it firmly.

CDR3 DNA: TGTGCCAGCTCACCAGGGACAGGGTGGGGCAATGAGCAGTTCTTC
CDR3 protein: CASSPGTGWGNEQFF
J gene: TRBJ2-1
V gene: TRBV18
D gene: TRBD1

CDR3 DNA: TGTGCCAGCAGCGTAGCGGACAGGGACTATGGCTACACCTTC
CDR3 protein: CASSVADRDYGYTF
J gene: TRBJ1-2
V gene: TRBV9
D gene: TRBD1

CDR3 DNA: TGTGCCAGCAGTGAAGCGAGGGATTTAGGGGCTTTCTTT
CDR3 protein: CASSEARDLGAFF
J gene: TRBJ1-1
V gene: TRBV2
D gene: -

CDR3 DNA: TGTGCCAGCAGTCGAGACACCGGGGAGCTGTTTTTT
CDR3 protein: CASSRDTGELFF
J gene: TRBJ2-2
V gene: TRBV6-2/TRBV6-3
D gene: -

CDR3 DNA: TGTGCCAGCTCACGTACAGGACAATACAATGAGCAGTTCTTC
CDR3 protein: CASSRTGQYNEQFF
J gene: TRBJ2-1
V gene: TRBV18
D gene: -

CDR3 DNA: TGTGCCAGCAGTTCTAGCACAGATACGCAGTATTTT
CDR3 protein: CASSSSTDTQYF
J gene: TRBJ2-3
V gene: TRBV12-3/TRBV12-4
D gene: -

CDR3 DNA: TGTGCCTGGAGTCGGGACAGGCAATCTCTGGGCTACACCTTC
CDR3 protein: CAWSRDRQSLGYTF
J gene: TRBJ1-2
V gene: TRBV30
D gene: TRBD1

CDR3 DNA: TGTGCCAGCAGCTTGGTGACTAGCGGGAGCAACGAGCAGTACTTC
CDR3 protein: CASSLVTSGSNEQYF
J gene: TRBJ2-7
V gene: TRBV27
D gene: TRBD2

CDR3 DNA: TGTGCCAGCAGTTTTACTGGGGCGATGAACACTGAAGCTTTCTTT
CDR3 protein: CASSFTGAMNTEAFF
J gene: TRBJ1-1
V gene: TRBV27
D gene: -

CDR3 DNA: TGTGCCAGCAGCCAAGACCTCTCTAGCGGGGGGGAGGAGACCCAGTACTTC
CDR3 protein: CASSQDLSSGGEETQYF
J gene: TRBJ2-5
V gene: TRBV3-1/TRBV3-2
D gene: TRBD2

CDR3 DNA: TGTGCCACCAAAATCGGGGGGCGCAATGAGCAGTTCTTC
CDR3 protein: CATKIGGRNEQFF
J gene: TRBJ2-1
V gene: TRBV10-3
D gene: -

CDR3 DNA: TGTGCCAGCTCACCCTATGTCCCGGCGGATTCCTCTGGAAACACCATATATTTT
CDR3 protein: CASSPYVPADSSGNTIYF
J gene: TRBJ1-3
V gene: TRBV18
D gene: -

CDR3 DNA: TGTGCCAGCAGCTTAGGAGACTTCAATGAGCAGTTCTTC
CDR3 protein: CASSLGDFNEQFF
J gene: TRBJ2-1
V gene: TRBV7-9
D gene: -

CDR3 DNA: TGTGCCAGCAGCTTGAGTGCGGAGGGGACCCAGTACTTC
CDR3 protein: CASSLSAEGTQYF
J gene: TRBJ2-5
V gene: TRBV5-4
D gene: -

CDR3 DNA: TGTGCCTGCGGGGACTACGAGCAGTACTTC
CDR3 protein: CACGDYEQYF
J gene: TRBJ2-7
V gene: TRBV6-5
D gene: -

CDR3 DNA: TGTGCCAGCAGCCCGGGACTAGCGGGGGTCGATGAGCAGTTCTTC
CDR3 protein: CASSPGLAGVDEQFF
J gene: TRBJ2-1
V gene: TRBV7-7
D gene: TRBD2

CDR3 DNA: TGTGCCAGTTATCCTGGGGGGGCGGCTGGAAACACCATATATTTT
CDR3 protein: CASYPGGAAGNTIYF
J gene: TRBJ1-3
V gene: TRBV19
D gene: -

CDR3 DNA: TGCGCCAGCAGCTTGCAGGGGGCCGCCGACACAGATACGCAGTATTTT
CDR3 protein: CASSLQGAADTDTQYF
J gene: TRBJ2-3
V gene: TRBV5-1
D gene: TRBD1

CDR3 DNA: TGTGCCATCAGTGACCAGGGGGCAAGGGGCAATCAGCCCCAGCATTTT
CDR3 protein: CAISDQGARGNQPQHF
J gene: TRBJ1-5
V gene: TRBV10-3
D gene: TRBD1

CDR3 DNA: TGTGCTGCGGCAGCGAACACCGGGGAGCTGTTTTTT
CDR3 protein: CAAAANTGELFF
J gene: TRBJ2-2
V gene: TRBV25-1
D gene: -

CDR3 DNA: TGTGCCAGCAGCCATGGACAGGGTCCTAACACTGAAGCTTTCTTT
CDR3 protein: CASSHGQGPNTEAFF
J gene: TRBJ1-1
V gene: TRBV14
D gene: TRBD1

CDR3 DNA: TGTGCCAGCAGCATAGAATACAGGGGCCCCTACGAGCAGTACTTC
CDR3 protein: CASSIEYRGPYEQYF
J gene: TRBJ2-7
V gene: TRBV11-2
D gene: TRBD1

CDR3 DNA: TGCGCCAGCAGCGAAATACAGGCCACAGGCTATGGCTACACCTTC
CDR3 protein: CASSEIQATGYGYTF
J gene: TRBJ1-2
V gene: TRBV4-1
D gene: -

CDR3 DNA: TGTGCCAGCAGTTTATACTTGGGACAATCCTCACCCCTCCACTTT
CDR3 protein: CASSLYLGQSSPLHF
J gene: TRBJ1-6
V gene: TRBV27
D gene: -

CDR3 DNA: TGTGCCAGCAGCGTAGCGGGGGGCCCCTACAATGAGCAGTTCTTC
CDR3 protein: CASSVAGGPYNEQFF
J gene: TRBJ2-1
V gene: TRBV9
D gene: -

CDR3 DNA: TGTGCCAGCAGGCTAGCGGGGGGGGCGCAGACCCAGTACTTC
CDR3 protein: CASRLAGGAQTQYF
J gene: TRBJ2-5
V gene: TRBV2
D gene: TRBD2

CDR3 DNA: TGTGCCAGCAGCTCCCCGCAGGCCCTAGCGGGGGGGTCAGGCGAGCAGTTCTTC
CDR3 protein: CASSSPQALAGGSGEQFF
J gene: TRBJ2-1
V gene: TRBV7-2
D gene: TRBD2

CDR3 DNA: TGCGCCAGCAGCCCCCGAGGGACAGGGGGCTACTACAATGAGCAGTTCTTC
CDR3 protein: CASSPRGTGGYYNEQFF
J gene: TRBJ2-1
V gene: TRBV5-1
D gene: TRBD1

CDR3 DNA: TGCGCCAGCAGCCAAGGGAGGGTTGGCACTGAAGCTTTCTTT
CDR3 protein: CASSQGRVGTEAFF
J gene: TRBJ1-1
V gene: TRBV4-1
D gene: -

CDR3 DNA: TGCGCCAGCAGGACGGGGCCGGGAGGCTATGGCTACACCTTC
CDR3 protein: CASRTGPGGYGYTF
J gene: TRBJ1-2
V gene: TRBV4-1
D gene: -

CDR3 DNA: TGTGCCAGCGGTAACCTGGAGGGAGAAAAACTGTTTTTT
CDR3 protein: CASGNLEGEKLFF
J gene: TRBJ1-4
V gene: TRBV7-9
D gene: -

CDR3 DNA: TGTGCCAGCTCACCGGGCACGGTGCCGAACACTGAAGCTTTCTTT
CDR3 protein: CASSPGTVPNTEAFF
J gene: TRBJ1-1
V gene: TRBV18
D gene: -